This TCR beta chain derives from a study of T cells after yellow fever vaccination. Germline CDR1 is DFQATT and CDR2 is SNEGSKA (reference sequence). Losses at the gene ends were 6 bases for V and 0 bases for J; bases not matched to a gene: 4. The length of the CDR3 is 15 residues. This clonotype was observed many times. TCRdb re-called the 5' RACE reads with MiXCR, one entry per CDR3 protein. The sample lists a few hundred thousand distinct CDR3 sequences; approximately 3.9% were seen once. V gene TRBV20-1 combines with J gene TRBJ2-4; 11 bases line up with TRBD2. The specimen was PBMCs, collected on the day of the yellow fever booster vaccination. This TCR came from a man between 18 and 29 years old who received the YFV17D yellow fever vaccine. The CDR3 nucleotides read TGCAGTGCAAGACTAGCGGGGTTAGCCAAAAACATTCAGTACTTC. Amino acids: CSARLAGLAKNIQYF.